This TCR beta chain is from a study of OX40 agonist ivuxolimab in advanced cancers. Study as a whole: The treatment was a fully human IgG2 OX40 agonist, ivuxolimab. Across the patients, intravenous ivuxolimab was delivered every 2 weeks at 0.01 to 10 mg/kg.

About this clone: Its antigen is unidentified.

Germline loops: CDR1 KGHSH, CDR2 LQKENI. There are 19 residues in the CDR3. Germline trimming cut 1 base from V and 4 bases from J; bases unmatched to any gene: 15. Repertoires were generated with immunoSEQ multiplex PCR, while TCRdb's copy carries only in-frame clones and drops some. The data hold tens of thousands of clones, with 70% to 90% observed a single time. Study outcomes and limitations: Some patients who did not respond also had low normalized T-cell clonal expansion.

The sample in question was CD4+ or CD8+ T cells sorted from blood, obtained in a trial of the OX40 agonist ivuxolimab. This clonotype originated in an adult with an advanced solid tumor such as melanoma, head and neck, liver or kidney cancer. V usage is TRBV18 and J usage is TRBJ2-3; TRBD2 matches 9 bases. DNA for the CDR3: TGTGCCAGCTCACCACGCGGCCTTCCTAGCGGGGTCACCTCAGATACGCAGTATTTT. This sequence encodes CASSPRGLPSGVTSDTQYF.